These 26 T cell receptor beta chains were all obtained from the same sample, sequenced in a study of blood T cells in healthy people across ages. The authors ran a second PCR of roughly 7 to 11 cycles using a sample-barcoded 5' primer and a J-beta primer mix. TCRdb fed the 5' RACE reads into MiXCR, producing one record per CDR3 protein. This sample carries 1.5 million or so distinct CDR3 sequences, 35% to 45% of them seen once, and the ten largest clones take around 4%. Sequencing was performed on blood. These receptors were obtained from a woman younger than 35 in good health.

V and J are TRBV20-1 and TRBJ1-2; 8 bases are a match to TRBD1. The V gene's germline CDR1 is DFQATT and CDR2 SNEGSKA (reference sequence). This CDR3 has 14 amino acids. V shed 5 bases, J shed 2 bases, and the junction held 7 bases outside the gene matches. The CDR3 DNA reads as TGCAGTGCTTTTTACTCAGGGGGCAACTATGGCTACACCTTC. This translates into CSAFYSGGNYGYTF.

In DNA, the CDR3 is TGTGCCAGCAGCTTAACCGGGGCTACCTTCACCGGGGAGCTGTTTTTT. Its translation is CASSLTGATFTGELFF. The chain recombines TRBV12-3 or TRBV12-4 with TRBJ2-2; D may be TRBD1 or TRBD2 (5 bases each). The germline V and J ends were trimmed by 6 bases and 4 bases, with 18 bases remaining between them. The CDR3 covers 16 residues.

The chain has TRBV12-3 or TRBV12-4 and TRBJ1-5; no clear D. Between the trimmed V and J ends, which lost 3 bases and 5 bases, there was a span of 8 bases. The CDR3 has 13 amino acids. The CDR3 sequence is CASSFSEDQPQHF. The DNA for the CDR3 is TGTGCCAGCAGTTTCAGCGAGGATCAGCCCCAGCATTTT.

V usage is TRBV27 and J usage is TRBJ2-3, with TRBD2 as a possible D gene (6 bases). The CDR3 loop spans 13 amino acids. Germline CDR1 is MNHEY and CDR2 is SMNVEV (reference sequence). V lost 5 bases and J 6 bases, leaving 12 bases between the germline ends. The CDR3 bases are TGTGCCAGCAGTGTGGGACTCTTCGATACGCAGTATTTT. Its protein is CASSVGLFDTQYF.

This clonotype has a handful of counts. V and J are TRBV7-2 and TRBJ2-4; TRBD2 matches at 8 bases. The assigned J gene may be wrong: the sequence end matches TRBJ2-7 better. The CDR3 totals 15 residues. Germline V lookup: CDR1 SGHTA, CDR2 FQGNSA. In DNA, the CDR3 is TGTGCCAGCAGCTTAAGCGGGGGTGCTCACTACGAGCAGTACTTC. Amino acid sequence: CASSLSGGAHYEQYF.

This clonotype has just a few counts. The chain uses TRBV27 and TRBJ1-2; TRBD1 aligns across 8 bases. Germline trimming cut 1 base from V and 3 bases from J; bases unmatched to any gene: 7. The CDR3 totals 16 residues. Per the germline V gene, CDR1 is MNHEY and CDR2 is SMNVEV (reference sequence). The CDR3 loop reads CASSLWAGGADYGYTF. DNA of the CDR3: TGTGCCAGCAGTTTATGGGCAGGGGGCGCGGACTATGGCTACACCTTC.

This clonotype was observed a few times. V gene TRBV20-1 combines with J gene TRBJ2-3; maybe TRBD2 (6 bases). This CDR3 region has 18 residues. Trimming shortened V by 1 base and J by 0 bases, and 20 bases separated the two germline ends. Germline V gene data show CDR1 as DFQATT and CDR2 as SNEGSKA (reference sequence). Written as DNA, the CDR3 is TGCAGTGCTAGAGGGACCTTAGCGGAGGCCCCTAGCACAGATACGCAGTATTTT. Its protein is CSARGTLAEAPSTDTQYF.

This clonotype has only a few counts. The chain is built from TRBV6-1 and TRBJ2-7; TRBD2 matches 9 bases. The V gene end was trimmed by 7 bases and the J gene end by 5 bases; junction bases not matched to a gene: 9. The CDR3 is made up of 14 amino acids. Germline CDR1 reads MNHNS; CDR2 reads SASEGT. The CDR3 sequence: CASIDVSGGNEQYF. The CDR3 DNA reads TGTGCCAGCATTGACGTCAGCGGGGGGAACGAGCAGTACTTC.

This clonotype turned up a few times. This chain uses TRBV29-1 with TRBJ2-3; D call uncertain. The germline gives CDR1 SQVTM, CDR2 ANQGSEA. V was pared by 4 bases and J by 2 bases, with 19 bases between. The CDR3 extends over 16 amino acids. The CDR3 DNA is TGCAGCGTTGGGCCAAACCCCAGCCTTCCCACAGATACGCAGTATTTT. Its translation is CSVGPNPSLPTDTQYF.

A few counts support this clonotype. The genes are TRBV27 and TRBJ1-2; D unclear. The CDR3 totals 13 residues. V dropped 5 bases and J dropped 6 bases, with 13 bases sitting between them. The V gene's germline CDR1 is MNHEY and CDR2 SMNVEV (reference sequence). The CDR3 sequence: CASSPLHLDGYTF. The CDR3 coding sequence is TGTGCCAGCAGTCCCCTCCACCTCGATGGCTACACCTTC.

A few counts support this clonotype. The CDR3 DNA follows: TGCGCCAGCAGCCAAGGCCTGGCAGTGGGAAATTCACCCCTCCACTTT. It codes for CASSQGLAVGNSPLHF. The V call is TRBV4-1, the J call TRBJ1-6; D remains ambiguous. Germline CDR1 and CDR2: MGHRA and YSYEKL. The germline V and J ends were trimmed by 1 base and 7 bases, with 14 bases remaining between them. The CDR3 contains 16 residues.

In this sample, this clonotype turned up a few times. The chain employs TRBV5-1 and TRBJ2-1; D is undetermined. Trimming left V 0 bases short and J 5 bases short, with 9 bases between. The germline V gene encodes CDR1 SGHRS and CDR2 YFSETQ. The CDR3 is 14 residues long. CDR3 amino acids: CASSLAEVHNEQFF. The CDR3 nucleotides read TGCGCCAGCAGCTTGGCCGAAGTCCACAATGAGCAGTTCTTC. Together with reference TRBV5-1 and TRBJ2-1, the CDR3 gives the full variable domain: KAGVTQTPRYLIKTRGQQVTLSCSPISGHRSVSWYQQTPGQGLQFLFEYFSETQRNKGNFPGRFSGRQFSNSRSEMNVSTLELGDSALYLCASSLAEVHNEQFFGPGTRLTVL.

The rearrangement uses TRBV6-5 and TRBJ2-4, with D tentatively TRBD1 (5 bases). From germline, CDR1 is MNHEY and CDR2 SVGAGI. With 6 bases removed from V and 0 bases from J, the gap between germline ends came to 12 bases. The CDR3 runs to 15 residues. The CDR3 region has the DNA TGTGCCAGCAGCCCCAGGGCTATAGCCAAAAACATTCAGTACTTC. Translating it yields CASSPRAIAKNIQYF.

This clonotype was found a few times. The chain links TRBV4-2 to TRBJ2-2; 9 bases align to TRBD2. The junction had 2 bases not matched to a gene; V was cut back by 0 bases and J by 6 bases. CDR1 LGHNA and CDR2 YNFKEQ come from the germline V gene. CDR3 length: 15 amino acids. This chain's CDR3 is CASSQDAGGPGELFF. The CDR3 region has the DNA TGTGCCAGCAGCCAAGATGCGGGAGGGCCCGGGGAGCTGTTTTTT.

This clonotype was seen a single time. The chain joins TRBV3-1 to TRBJ1-2; D is possibly TRBD1 (6 bases). In germline, CDR1 is LGHDT, CDR2 YNNKEL (reference sequence). V was pared by 1 base and J by 6 bases, with 21 bases between. The CDR3 covers 17 residues. CDR3 bases: TGTGCCAGCAGCCAAGTCGCCTGGGGGGCGGGGGAGGATGGCTACACCTTC. Translated: CASSQVAWGAGEDGYTF.

Here the CDR3 DNA reads TGTGCCAGCAGTCCCTCGACGTTGAACACTGAAGCTTTCTTT. Residues: CASSPSTLNTEAFF. The chain joins TRBV6-2 or TRBV6-3 to TRBJ1-1; D unresolved. CDR1 is MNHEY and CDR2 is SVGEGT in the germline V gene. The ends were cut back, 5 bases at V and 0 bases at J, with 10 bases in the middle. The CDR3 spans 14 residues.

This rearrangement joins TRBV3-1 to TRBJ2-7; 9 positions match TRBD2. V lost 2 bases, J lost 2 bases, and 1 base stayed unmatched. The V gene's germline CDR1 is LGHDT and CDR2 YNNKEL (reference sequence). The CDR3 is 14 amino acids. The CDR3 sequence is CASSQIAGAYEQYF. The CDR3 region has the DNA TGTGCCAGCAGCCAAATAGCGGGAGCCTACGAGCAGTACTTC.

Notes on this clonotype: At one end the junction does not follow the germline gene, possibly because of a read error. V and J are TRBV24-1 and TRBJ1-1; 7 bases map to TRBD1. Germline V lookup: CDR1 KGHDR, CDR2 SFDVKD. CDR3 length equals 12 residues. CDR3 sequence: CATRDLRGQAFF. In DNA form, the CDR3 reads TGTGCCACCAGGGATTTGAGGGGGCAAGCTTTCTTT.

This chain links TRBV9 with TRBJ1-5; the D gene is possibly TRBD1 (5 bases). Trimming cost V 5 bases and J 4 bases, with 22 bases left between them. Germline V lookup: CDR1 SGDLS, CDR2 YYNGEE. The CDR3 covers 17 residues. DNA of the CDR3: TGTGCCAGCAGGGAAAGGACGGACTCGGGGCGAAATCAGCCCCAGCATTTT. It translates to CASRERTDSGRNQPQHF.

J is TRBJ2-1 and V is TRBV7-2, with 8 nucleotides matching TRBD2. J gave up 0 bases and V 5 bases, and 6 bases lay outside the gene matches. This CDR3 has 16 amino acids. Per the germline V gene, CDR1 is SGHTA and CDR2 is FQGNSA. The CDR3 sequence is CASSASGTSSYNEQFF. CDR3 nucleotide sequence: TGTGCCAGCAGCGCAAGTGGGACTAGCTCCTACAATGAGCAGTTCTTC.

The rearrangement joins TRBV29-1 to TRBJ2-3, with 9 bases matching TRBD2. Trimming cost V 7 bases and J 1 base; bases outside gene matches: 12. Germline V gene lookup returns CDR1 SQVTM and CDR2 ANQGSEA. The CDR3 runs 16 residues. The CDR3 region has the DNA TGCAGCGCTGTGCTAGCGGGAAGTCTTCGCACAGATACGCAGTATTTT. Translation: CSAVLAGSLRTDTQYF.

The count of this clonotype is one. The rearrangement links TRBV5-1 to TRBJ2-5, with TRBD1 matching 7 bases. The germline CDR1 and CDR2 sequences are SGHRS and YFSETQ. Trimming at V came to 5 bases and at J to 3 bases, leaving 4 bases not matched to a gene. The CDR3 spans 13 residues. As DNA, the CDR3 is TGCGCCAGCAGGTTTCAGGGGGAAGAGACCCAGTACTTC. It is translated as CASRFQGEETQYF.

The gene calls are TRBV3-1 and TRBJ1-2; D remains unclear. V was trimmed by 2 bases and J by 1 base, leaving 8 bases between them. Germline lookup yields CDR1 LGHDT and CDR2 YNNKEL (reference sequence). CDR3 length: 14 amino acids. The DNA of the CDR3 is TGTGCCAGCAGCCAACAGGAAGATAACTATGGCTACACCTTC. Protein product: CASSQQEDNYGYTF.

This chain links TRBV10-3 with TRBJ2-1; D unresolved. The last part of the DNA fits TRBJ2-7 better; the J call may be wrong. Germline CDR1 is ENHRY and CDR2 is SYGVKD. The CDR3 is made up of 15 amino acids. Here the CDR3 reads CAISEAQISYNEQYF. DNA of the CDR3: TGTGCCATCAGTGAAGCCCAGATCTCCTACAATGAGCAGTACTTC.

The chain has TRBV7-9 and TRBJ2-7, with 11 bases lining up with TRBD1. This CDR3 region has 15 residues. Germline CDR1 and CDR2: SEHNR and FQNEAQ (reference sequence). V lost 4 bases to trimming and J lost 6 bases; unmatched junction nucleotides: 8. For the CDR3, the DNA is TGTGCCAGCAGCTACGGCGGACAGGGGGCGAGCGAGCAGTACTTC. Translation gives CASSYGGQGASEQYF.

The rearrangement links TRBV21-1 to TRBJ1-5. TRBV21-1 is annotated as a pseudogene. CDR3 size: 16 residues. CDR3 loop: CASSKSPRVSNQPQHF. DNA for the CDR3: TGTGCCAGCAGCAAAAGCCCAAGGGTAAGCAATCAGCCCCAGCATTTT.